This T cell receptor beta chain was found in a study of T cell changes during pregnancy in multiple sclerosis. In germline, CDR1 is LNHNV, CDR2 YYDKDF (reference sequence). The CDR3 loop spans 17 amino acids. The J segment lost 4 bases and the V segment lost 5 bases, leaving 10 bases of the junction unmatched. Here immunoSEQ multiplex PCR was the method, and the copy in TCRdb shows in-frame clones only, minus some. This table holds roughly 80,000 clones, approximately 94% found once. The rearrangement joins TRBV15 to TRBJ2-1, with TRBD2 matching 11 bases. The receptor's source is a female donor in good health, enrolled as a control in a pregnancy study. Sequencing used peripheral blood, obtained after pregnancy. The chain's CDR3 is CATSPGLADAYYNEQFF. CDR3 nucleotides: TGTGCCACCAGCCCGGGACTAGCGGATGCGTATTACAATGAGCAGTTCTTC.